The following is a TCR beta chain sequence with its context. Antigen: not known. Susac syndrome patients met recently defined diagnostic criteria for definite or probable disease. The CDR3 is 11 residues long. V was cut by 3 bases and J by 8 bases, with 7 bases left in between. This record comes from a study of CD8 T cells in Susac syndrome. Overall study results and limits: The total CD8+ repertoires contained 15 to 20 Susac-specific public clones, and the CD8+ TEMRA repertoires contained about five. The peak of CD8+ clonal expansion in Susac was seen in TEMRA cells and active patients.

cDNA came from about 0.5 to 1 ug RNA primed by random hexamers. MiXCR, applied by TCRdb to the immunoSEQ multiplex PCR reads, yields one record per CDR3 protein. Seen here are around 80,000 distinct CDR3 sequences, approximately 93% observed once, and the top ten hold about 0.52%. The V and J genes are TRBV12-3 or TRBV12-4 and TRBJ1-2, with D possibly matching TRBD1 (5 bases). The specimen sequenced was CD8+ T cells from PBMCs. This clonotype was obtained from a human donor with Susac syndrome. The CDR3 DNA reads as TGTGCCAGCAGTTTGGGGGTCGGCTACACCTTC. Its protein is CASSLGVGYTF.